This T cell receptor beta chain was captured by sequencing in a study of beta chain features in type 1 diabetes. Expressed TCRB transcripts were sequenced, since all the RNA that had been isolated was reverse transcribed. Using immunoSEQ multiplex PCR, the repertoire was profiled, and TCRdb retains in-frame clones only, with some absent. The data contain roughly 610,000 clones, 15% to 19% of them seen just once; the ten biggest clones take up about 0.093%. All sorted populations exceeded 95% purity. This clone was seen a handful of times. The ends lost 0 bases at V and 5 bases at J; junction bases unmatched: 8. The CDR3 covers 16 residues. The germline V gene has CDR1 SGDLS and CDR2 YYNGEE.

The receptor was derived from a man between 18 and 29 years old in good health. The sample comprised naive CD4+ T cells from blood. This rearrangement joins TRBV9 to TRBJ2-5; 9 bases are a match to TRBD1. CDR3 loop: CASSVGTGGFWETQYF. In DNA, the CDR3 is TGTGCCAGCAGCGTAGGCACAGGGGGCTTTTGGGAGACCCAGTACTTC.